A selection of T cell receptor beta chains follows, all from one sample in a study of regulatory T cells in long-lasting Graves disease. TCRdb reprocessed the multiplex PCR reads via MiXCR and lists one record per CDR3 protein. The repertoire consists of 400,000 to 500,000 distinct CDR3 sequences, with about 20% occurring once and the leading ten covering roughly 14%. The sample was peripheral blood mononuclear cells (PBMCs), taken when the disease was refractory, from a patient treated with antithyroid drugs. The receptors stem from a female donor with Graves disease. Both conserved end residues are part of each CDR3. A clone size is listed for some rows: how often the clone was seen (once, few, many), or a class if it is expanded.

TRBV20-1,TRBJ2-3,once,CSARLPSGSLDTQYF
TRBV20-1,TRBJ2-2,few,CSASRDAAGELFF
TRBV4-3,TRBJ2-7,-,CASSQVIHYEQYF
TRBV28,TRBJ2-5,many,CASSLSGAGGPMLQETQYF
TRBV28,TRBJ1-3,many,CASSPPGQLLGNTIYF
TRBV2,TRBJ2-1,-,CASSQGIYNEQFF
TRBV6-1,TRBJ2-7,many,CASSMGTSGASYEQYF
TRBV29-1,TRBJ2-4,many,CSVGKRLAEKNIQYF
TRBV25-1,TRBJ2-7,few,CASTNQGGDTYEQYF
TRBV11-2,TRBJ2-4,few,CASSLRGKREGQYTKNIQYF
TRBV7-9,TRBJ1-1,-,CASSLQGGPTEAFF
TRBV18,TRBJ1-2,many,CASSPPGGDGYTF